Below are 30 T cell receptor beta chains sequenced from a single sample in a study of cytomegalovirus exposure and HLA in healthy donors listed by TCRdb under 2017. The method behind the library was the immunoSEQ multiplex PCR assay. A mixture of 60 forward primers for TCR Vbeta segments and 13 reverse primers for TCR Jbeta segments was used in the multiplex PCR. This is the immuneACCESS table as TCRdb keeps it, with only in-frame sequences that have V and J called. A part of the clones is gone; compared with another copy, unresolved V genes explain less than half, and the rest is unexplained. Recorded for this sample are 170,000 or so clones; 80% of them occurred a single time. The ten largest make up 0.5% to 0.8% of the sample. Sequencing was done on a sample of PBMCs. The receptors originated from a boy younger than 18 in good health and CMV-seronegative.

J is TRBJ1-2 and V is TRBV4-1; the D is unclear. The germline V gene encodes CDR1 MGHRA and CDR2 YSYEKL. V shed 1 base and J shed 6 bases, with 12 bases lying between them. The CDR3 is made up of 14 amino acids. The CDR3 DNA follows: TGCGCCAGCAGCCAAGTGTCCGGGATAGATGGCTACACCTTC. The encoded protein is CASSQVSGIDGYTF.

The chain combines TRBV5-1 with TRBJ2-1, with 10 bases identical to TRBD2. This CDR3 comprises 17 residues. Germline CDR1 reads SGHRS; CDR2 reads YFSETQ. With 2 bases clipped from V and 1 base from J, the junction kept 6 bases outside the gene matches. The CDR3: CASSFERGGQSYNEQFF. CDR3 sequence (DNA): TGCGCCAGCAGCTTCGAGCGGGGGGGCCAATCCTACAATGAGCAGTTCTTC.

This chain joins TRBV25-1 and TRBJ2-3; 7 bases match TRBD1. Germline assignment: CDR1 MGHDK and CDR2 SYGVNS. This CDR3 spans 16 amino acids. The V and J ends lost 2 bases and 6 bases, in that order; junction bases with no gene match: 11. CDR3 sequence (DNA): TGTGCCAGCAGTGAACATGGGACAGAGGGGGTGGATACGCAGTATTTT. It yields the protein CASSEHGTEGVDTQYF.

The J gene is TRBJ1-5, the V gene TRBV6-6; D remains ambiguous. The CDR3 is made up of 14 amino acids. Trimming took 0 bases from V and 7 from J, leaving 10 bases between them. The germline gives CDR1 MNHNY, CDR2 SVGAGI (reference sequence). Written as DNA, the CDR3 is TGTGCCAGCAGTTACTCGGGTGGGAGGCAGCCCCAGCATTTT. It translates to CASSYSGGRQPQHF.

J is TRBJ2-1 and V is TRBV10-3; D remains ambiguous. Looked up from germline, CDR1 is ENHRY and CDR2 is SYGVKD. The ends were cut back, 3 bases at V and 4 bases at J, with 10 bases in the middle. CDR3 length equals 14 residues. The CDR3 DNA follows: TGTGCCATCAGTGATCTCAACGGGTACAATGAGCAGTTCTTC. This codes for CAISDLNGYNEQFF.

The chain uses TRBV7-2 and TRBJ2-3; 7 nucleotides match TRBD1. Unmatched junction bases numbered 1, after V lost 1 base and J lost 6 bases. The CDR3 runs to 13 residues. Looked up from germline, CDR1 is SGHTA and CDR2 is FQGNSA. The CDR3 DNA reads as TGTGCCAGCAGCTTAGGACAGGGTGATACGCAGTATTTT. Translated: CASSLGQGDTQYF.

This chain joins TRBV15 and TRBJ2-7; the match to TRBD2 covers 9 bases. V dropped 3 bases and J dropped 2; count of bases not matched to a gene: 5. CDR1 is LNHNV and CDR2 is YYDKDF in the germline V gene (reference sequence). CDR3 length: 15 residues. The CDR3, as DNA: TGTGCCACCAGCAGGGGTAGCGGGGGCCCCTACGAGCAGTACTTC. It encodes CATSRGSGGPYEQYF.

This clone was recorded once. The V and J genes are TRBV28 and TRBJ1-6; maybe TRBD1 (6 bases). The germline CDR1 and CDR2 sequences are MDHEN and SYDVKM. This CDR3 spans 15 amino acids. V dropped 2 bases and J dropped 9 bases, with 14 bases sitting between them. CDR3 protein: CASSLGSGVRSPLHF. The CDR3 DNA is TGTGCCAGCAGTTTAGGTTCAGGGGTTCGTTCACCCCTCCACTTT.

This chain connects TRBV15 to TRBJ1-2, with D perhaps matching TRBD1 (6 bases). This CDR3 is built from 17 residues. CDR1 and CDR2 (germline): LNHNV, YYDKDF (reference sequence). Trimming took 5 bases from V and 1 from J, leaving 20 bases between them. CDR3 in DNA: TGTGCCACCAGCGAACGACAGGCGGTTTCGAGTAACTATGGCTACACCTTC. It is translated as CATSERQAVSSNYGYTF.

The chain combines TRBV6-6 with TRBJ1-1, with D possibly being TRBD1 (6 bases). CDR1 and CDR2 (germline): MNHNY, SVGAGI (reference sequence). The V and J ends lost 2 bases and 5 bases respectively, with 12 bases between them. There are 14 residues in the CDR3. CDR3 region: CASSYRGGKTEAFF. In DNA form, the CDR3 reads TGTGCCAGCAGTTACAGGGGGGGAAAAACTGAAGCTTTCTTT.

This clone was seen a few times. This sequence joins TRBV6-1 and TRBJ2-7, with D maybe TRBD2 (5 bases). This CDR3 has 13 amino acids. The germline CDR1 and CDR2 sequences are MNHNS and SASEGT. V dropped 8 bases and J dropped 2 bases, with 13 bases sitting between them. CDR3 protein: CASGASGPYEQYF. The CDR3 DNA reads TGTGCCAGCGGAGCCAGCGGTCCCTACGAGCAGTACTTC.

The rearrangement uses TRBV11-1 and TRBJ1-5, with TRBD1 matching over 7 bases. The CDR3 is 15 amino acids. V trimming: 5 bases; J trimming: 3 bases; junction bases outside the gene matches: 7. Germline-derived CDR1 and CDR2 are SGHAT and FQDESV (reference sequence). DNA of the CDR3: TGTGCCAGCAGCCGGACAGGCAGCCTCAATCAGCCCCAGCATTTT. Translated: CASSRTGSLNQPQHF.

The CDR3 region is CASSLRQGYNEQFF. The CDR3 DNA follows: TGCGCCAGCAGCTTGCGGCAGGGCTACAATGAGCAGTTCTTC. The chain is built from TRBV5-1 and TRBJ2-1, with TRBD1 as a possible D gene (5 bases). Germline loops: CDR1 SGHRS, CDR2 YFSETQ. The V end was cut by 1 base, the J end by 3 bases, with 8 bases between. CDR3 size: 14 residues.

The chain couples TRBV9 to TRBJ1-5; D is possibly TRBD1 (5 bases). In germline, CDR1 is SGDLS, CDR2 YYNGEE. The CDR3 spans 14 residues. The V end was cut by 5 bases, the J end by 1 base, with 10 bases between. The CDR3 is CASRTGTSNQPQHF. Written as DNA, the CDR3 is TGTGCCAGCAGAACAGGTACGAGCAATCAGCCCCAGCATTTT.

The V call is TRBV30, the J call TRBJ2-6; 9 nucleotides agree with TRBD2. Losses at the gene ends were 0 bases for V and 1 base for J; bases not matched to a gene: 7. CDR1 and CDR2 (germline): GTSNPN, SVGIG (reference sequence). The CDR3 spans 18 residues. CDR3 amino acids: CAWSVQAGGGSGANVLTF. In DNA, the CDR3 is TGTGCCTGGAGTGTACAAGCGGGAGGCGGGTCTGGGGCCAACGTCCTGACTTTC. The full variable domain, its missing parts supplied by reference TRBV30 and TRBJ2-6, is SQTIHQWPATLVQPVGSPLSLECTVEGTSNPNLYWYRQAAGRGLQLLFYSVGIGQISSEVPQNLSASRPQDRQFILSSKKLLLSDSGFYLCAWSVQAGGGSGANVLTFGAGSRLTVL.

This clone was recorded a few times. The chain employs TRBV5-1 and TRBJ1-5; perhaps TRBD1 as D (5 bases). The ends were cut back, 0 bases at V and 0 bases at J, with 7 bases in the middle. This CDR3 has 15 residues. Looked up from germline, CDR1 is SGHRS and CDR2 is YFSETQ. This CDR3 reads CASSLGGGSNQPQHF. DNA of the CDR3: TGCGCCAGCAGCTTGGGCGGGGGTAGCAATCAGCCCCAGCATTTT.

This clone was recorded only once. The chain combines TRBV5-1 with TRBJ1-4; the match to TRBD1 covers 9 bases. Trimming cost V 0 bases and J 7 bases; bases outside gene matches: 4. Per germline, CDR1 SGHRS and CDR2 YFSETQ. CDR3 length equals 15 residues. The CDR3 reads CASSLEGQGGEKLFF. The CDR3 DNA reads as TGCGCCAGCAGCTTGGAGGGACAGGGAGGTGAAAAACTGTTTTTT.

The chain joins TRBV11-1 to TRBJ2-3, with 7 bases matching TRBD2. The V gene's germline CDR1 is SGHAT and CDR2 FQDESV (reference sequence). Trimming cost V 7 bases and J 4 bases; bases outside gene matches: 8. CDR3 length: 14 amino acids. The chain's CDR3 is CASTPRGRADTQYF. For the CDR3, the DNA is TGTGCCAGCACCCCTCGGGGGAGGGCAGATACGCAGTATTTT.

This rearrangement joins TRBV25-1 to TRBJ2-7; 8 nucleotides match TRBD1. This CDR3 region has 14 residues. V dropped 7 bases and J dropped 1; count of bases not matched to a gene: 6. Germline CDR1 is MGHDK and CDR2 is SYGVNS. The CDR3 DNA reads as TGTGCCAGCATGAAGACAGGGGAATCCTACGAGCAGTACTTC. This codes for CASMKTGESYEQYF.

CDR3 sequence (DNA): TGTGCCAGCAGTGGGGCGACGGGAGTACGCTACGAGCAGTACTTC. This gives the protein CASSGATGVRYEQYF. This rearrangement joins TRBV6-1 to TRBJ2-5; D perhaps matches TRBD2 (6 bases). The J call may be faulty, since TRBJ2-7 better matches the DNA end. Germline V gives CDR1 MNHNS, CDR2 SASEGT. The CDR3 consists of 15 residues.

The chain is built from TRBV25-1 and TRBJ2-1, with 7 positions matching TRBD2. Germline CDR1 is MGHDK and CDR2 is SYGVNS. This CDR3 region has 14 residues. V lost 3 bases and J lost 10; bases outside the gene matches: 9. The chain's CDR3 is CASSDLAGGGEQFF. CDR3 DNA sequence: TGTGCCAGCAGTGACTTAGCGGGCGGGGGAGAGCAGTTCTTC.

The CDR3 spells CASSVEPGTEYSGANVLTF. CDR3 in DNA: TGTGCCAGCAGCGTAGAACCGGGGACAGAGTACTCTGGGGCCAACGTCCTGACTTTC. The chain employs TRBV9 and TRBJ2-6, with 7 bases that match TRBD1. V was pared by 0 bases and J by 0 bases, with 9 bases of the junction left unmatched. The CDR3 spans 19 residues. The germline V gene has CDR1 SGDLS and CDR2 YYNGEE. The full variable domain, rest sourced from reference TRBV9 and TRBJ2-6, is DSGVTQTPKHLITATGQRVTLRCSPRSGDLSVYWYQQSLDQGLQFLIQYYNGEERAKGNILERFSAQQFPDLHSELNLSSLELGDSALYFCASSVEPGTEYSGANVLTFGAGSRLTVL.

The rearrangement joins TRBV19 to TRBJ1-2; the match to TRBD1 covers 8 bases. The CDR3 runs to 17 residues. After removal of 4 bases from V and 5 bases from J, the junction contained 15 bases not matched to a gene. The germline V gene has CDR1 LNHDA and CDR2 SQIVND (reference sequence). This CDR3 is CASSSPWDRKHEYGYTF. The CDR3 DNA follows: TGTGCCAGTAGTAGTCCTTGGGACAGGAAACACGAATATGGCTACACCTTC. Together with reference TRBV19 and TRBJ1-2, the CDR3 gives the full variable domain: DGGITQSPKYLFRKEGQNVTLSCEQNLNHDAMYWYRQDPGQGLRLIYYSQIVNDFQKGDIAEGYSVSREKKESFPLTVTSAQKNPTAFYLCASSSPWDRKHEYGYTFGSGTRLTVV.

The chain is built from TRBV6-6 and TRBJ2-1; D gene uncertain. This CDR3 spans 15 amino acids. The germline CDR1 and CDR2 sequences are MNHNY and SVGAGI (reference sequence). V was cut by 1 base and J by 2 bases, with 9 bases left in between. The CDR3 coding sequence is TGTGCCAGCAGTTACTATCTGGGCACCTACAATGAGCAGTTCTTC. As protein: CASSYYLGTYNEQFF.

This chain links TRBV7-2 with TRBJ1-6; the match to TRBD1 covers 9 bases. Germline CDR1 is SGHTA and CDR2 is FQGNSA. This CDR3 contains 15 residues. V trimming: 7 bases; J trimming: 7 bases; junction bases outside the gene matches: 8. This chain's CDR3 is CASNELTGGNSPLHF. In DNA, the CDR3 is TGTGCCAGCAACGAATTGACAGGGGGAAATTCACCCCTCCACTTT.

This clone appeared once. The V and J genes are TRBV5-4 and TRBJ2-3; weak D call: TRBD2 (6 bases). V lost 1 base and J 1 base, leaving 10 bases between the germline ends. The CDR3 length is 15 residues. Germline assignment: CDR1 SGHNT and CDR2 YYREEE (reference sequence). CDR3 DNA sequence: TGTGCCAGCAGCTTGACTAGCCAGGGCACAGATACGCAGTATTTT. Its translation: CASSLTSQGTDTQYF.

In the case of this clone: Sequence at one end of the junction differs from germline and may be a read error. The chain employs TRBV11-2 and TRBJ1-2; TRBD1 might be the D (6 bases). This CDR3 has 18 residues. Germline V CDR1 and CDR2: SGHAT, FQNNGV. The CDR3 reads CASGLSLGVQGPSGGYTF. CDR3 DNA sequence: TGTGCCAGCGGCTTAAGTTTGGGGGTACAGGGCCCCTCTGGTGGCTACACCTTC.

CDR3 sequence reads: CAIGPRDRDDNEQFF. CDR3 DNA: TGTGCCATCGGCCCCCGGGACAGGGACGACAATGAGCAGTTCTTC. This rearrangement joins TRBV10-3 to TRBJ2-1, with 9 bases that match TRBD1. CDR1 is ENHRY and CDR2 is SYGVKD in the germline V gene. This CDR3 has 15 residues. J was trimmed by 5 bases and V by 8 bases; bases with no gene match: 10.

The chain couples TRBV7-9 to TRBJ2-3; possible D gene TRBD2, 6 bases. Trimming removed 1 base from V and 0 bases from J, with 17 bases in between. This CDR3 is 18 amino acids long. Germline CDR1 reads SEHNR; CDR2 reads FQNEAQ (reference sequence). The CDR3 DNA sequence: TGTGCCAGCAGCTTAGGGTTCCCGGGGGTATCTAGCACAGATACGCAGTATTTT. Protein product: CASSLGFPGVSSTDTQYF.

The V call is TRBV29-1, the J call TRBJ2-7, with TRBD1 matching over 8 bases. J lost 4 bases, V lost 5 bases, and 1 base had no gene match. Germline V gene lookup returns CDR1 SQVTM and CDR2 ANQGSEA. The length of the CDR3 is 11 residues. CDR3 bases: TGCAGCGTTACAGGGGGTTACGAGCAGTACTTC. This sequence encodes CSVTGGYEQYF.